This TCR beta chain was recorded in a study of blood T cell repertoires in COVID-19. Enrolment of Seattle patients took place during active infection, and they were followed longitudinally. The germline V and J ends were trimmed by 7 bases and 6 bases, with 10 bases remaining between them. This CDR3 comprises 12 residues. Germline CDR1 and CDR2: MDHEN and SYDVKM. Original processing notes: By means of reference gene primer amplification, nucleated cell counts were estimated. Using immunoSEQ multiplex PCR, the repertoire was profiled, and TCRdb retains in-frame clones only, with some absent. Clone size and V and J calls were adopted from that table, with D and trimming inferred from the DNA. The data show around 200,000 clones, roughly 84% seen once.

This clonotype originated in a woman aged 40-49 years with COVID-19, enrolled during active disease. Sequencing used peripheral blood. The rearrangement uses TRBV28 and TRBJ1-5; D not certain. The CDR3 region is CASTSQVQPQHF. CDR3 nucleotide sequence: TGTGCCAGCACAAGCCAGGTTCAGCCCCAGCATTTT.